This T cell receptor (beta chain) stems from a study of cytomegalovirus exposure and HLA in healthy donors. The germline gives CDR1 LNHNV, CDR2 YYDKDF (reference sequence). V lost 1 base to trimming and J lost 3 bases; unmatched junction nucleotides: 3. The CDR3 spans 14 residues. The table came from immunoSEQ multiplex PCR; TCRdb's copy has only in-frame clones and leaves some out. The sample lists more than 120,000 clones; roughly 86% were seen once. V is TRBV15 and J is TRBJ2-7, with 7 nucleotides matching TRBD1. The origin of this receptor is a man aged 18 to 35 in good health and CMV-seropositive. Sequenced material: PBMCs. The CDR3, as DNA: TGTGCCACCAGCAGAGGGGCAGGGGGCTACGAGCAGTACTTC. Translated: CATSRGAGGYEQYF.